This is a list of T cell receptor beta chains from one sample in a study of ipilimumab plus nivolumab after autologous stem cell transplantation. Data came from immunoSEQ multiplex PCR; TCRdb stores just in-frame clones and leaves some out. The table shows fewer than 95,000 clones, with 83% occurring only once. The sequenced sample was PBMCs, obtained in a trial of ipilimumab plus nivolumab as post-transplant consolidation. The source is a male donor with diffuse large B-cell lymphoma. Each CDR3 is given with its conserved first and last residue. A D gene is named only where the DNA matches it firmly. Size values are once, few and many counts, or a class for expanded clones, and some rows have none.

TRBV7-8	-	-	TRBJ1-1	CASSLLSEVAFF	TGTGCCAGCAGCTTATTGTCAGAGGTAGCTTTCTTT
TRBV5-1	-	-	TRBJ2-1	CASTEGQSYNEQFF	TGCGCCAGTACAGAGGGACAATCCTACAATGAGCAGTTCTTC
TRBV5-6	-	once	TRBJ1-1	CASSFSGSNTEAFF	TGTGCCAGCAGCTTCTCTGGGTCGAACACTGAAGCTTTCTTT
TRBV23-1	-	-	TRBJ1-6	CASPPGSSYNSPLHF	TGCGCCAGTCCCCCGGGGAGCTCCTATAATTCACCCCTCCACTTT
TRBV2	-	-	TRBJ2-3	CASSERVFTDTQYF	TGTGCCAGCAGTGAGAGGGTATTCACAGATACGCAGTATTTT
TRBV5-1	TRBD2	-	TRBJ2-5	CASSRGASGGAETQYF	TGCGCCAGCAGCCGGGGCGCTAGCGGGGGGGCTGAGACCCAGTACTTC
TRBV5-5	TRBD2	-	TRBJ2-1	CASRPLAGGSYNEQFF	TGTGCCAGCAGGCCTCTAGCGGGGGGATCATACAATGAGCAGTTCTTC
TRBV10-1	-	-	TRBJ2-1	CASSDSISYNEQFF	TGCGCCAGCAGTGACTCGATCTCCTACAATGAGCAGTTCTTC
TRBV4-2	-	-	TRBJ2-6	CASSQDLNSGANVLTF	TGTGCCAGCAGCCAAGATTTAAACTCTGGGGCCAACGTCCTGACTTTC
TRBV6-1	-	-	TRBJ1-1	CASEQGNTEAFF	TGTGCCAGCGAACAGGGAAACACTGAAGCTTTCTTT
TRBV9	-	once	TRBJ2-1	CASSATENSYNEQFF	TGTGCCAGCAGCGCGACAGAGAACTCCTACAATGAGCAGTTCTTC
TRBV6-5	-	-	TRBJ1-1	CASRPRGNTEAFF	TGTGCCAGCAGACCCCGCGGGAACACTGAAGCTTTCTTT